A single T cell receptor beta chain is shown here with its context. These data are taken from a study of T cells in Graves' hyperthyroidism and ophthalmopathy. Across the study: Once the initial diagnosis was made, peripheral blood was obtained before any treatment.

Germline lookup yields CDR1 DFQATT and CDR2 SNEGSKA (reference sequence). The CDR3 runs to 15 residues. Trimming left V 0 bases short and J 2 bases short, with 13 bases between. Regions amplified from RNA transcripts were the TCR beta CDR3 regions. The HTBI primer set was used in a first-round RT-PCR of the TCR CDR3. TCRdb re-analysed the multiplex PCR reads in MiXCR, keeping a single row per CDR3 protein. The sample lists around 580,000 distinct CDR3 sequences, roughly 17% occurring once. V usage is TRBV20-1 and J usage is TRBJ2-5, with a tentative D call TRBD2 (5 bases). The sequence came from a woman younger than 35 with Graves' hyperthyroidism. Input material: blood. The CDR3 spells CSARDRVASQETQYF. In DNA, the CDR3 is TGCAGTGCTAGAGATCGGGTAGCGTCTCAAGAGACCCAGTACTTC.